Below, 19 T cell receptor beta chains from the same sample are listed, as sequenced in a study of T-cell reconstitution after alpha-beta-depleted transplantation in children (TCRdb year 2016). Library method: PCR. Sequencing used an Illumina HiSeq 2500. To normalize quantification of the TCRbeta repertoire, the TCR libraries were built with molecular barcoding that relied on unique molecular identifiers. TCRdb reran the public reads through fastp at Q25 and MiXCR, keeping productive beta chains. Under each unique CDR3 protein, matching rows form one entry showing the most common genes and DNA. The sample table records under 150,000 distinct CDR3 sequences; roughly 9.7% of these occur just once. The ten largest account for 20% to 30% of the sample. The meaning of the sample's treatment or condition label: allogeneic hematopoietic cell transplantation with graft depleted of TCRalphabeta T cells and CD19 B cells.

The specimen was PBMCs, mostly from graft donor cells, collected 180 days after TCRalphabeta/CD19-depleted stem cell transplant. The receptors originated from a girl in the first two years of life who had a stem cell transplant for combined immunodeficiency, so the T cells may come from the graft donor.

This clonotype was counted only a few times. The rearrangement links TRBV6-1 to TRBJ2-2; 8 bases match TRBD1. CDR1 is MNHNS and CDR2 is SASEGT in the germline V gene. The junction had 5 bases not matched to a gene; V was cut back by 7 bases and J by 4 bases. This CDR3 contains 14 residues. The CDR3 DNA follows: TGTGCCAGCACACGGACAGGGTTCACCGGGGAGCTGTTTTTT. The encoded protein is CASTRTGFTGELFF.

There are a few counts of this clonotype. The chain uses TRBV12-3 or TRBV12-4 and TRBJ2-5; the D gene could be TRBD1 or TRBD2 (6 bases each). Trimming pared 7 bases from V and 0 bases from J, leaving 12 bases between. The CDR3 spans 14 residues. The CDR3 DNA sequence: TGTGCCAGCACGGGGGCCGTGTACCAAGAGACCCAGTACTTC. Amino acids: CASTGAVYQETQYF.

This clonotype was observed a few times. This rearrangement joins TRBV10-3 to TRBJ1-3; D is uncertain. Germline CDR1 and CDR2: ENHRY and SYGVKD. The CDR3 runs 15 residues. Trimming removed 3 bases at V and 0 bases at J, with 9 bases between. The CDR3 DNA follows: TGTGCCATCAGTGACCCGGTAGTCTCTGGAAACACCATATATTTT. It encodes CAISDPVVSGNTIYF.

The chain combines TRBV20-1 with TRBJ2-1; weak D call: TRBD2 (6 bases). The V end was cut by 6 bases, the J end by 8 bases, with 17 bases between. This CDR3 spans 13 amino acids. Germline V gene lookup returns CDR1 DFQATT and CDR2 SNEGSKA (reference sequence). Here the CDR3 DNA reads TGCAGTGCCACGCACGCGGGGCCCGATGAGCAGTTCTTC. It is translated as CSATHAGPDEQFF.

This clonotype was picked up a small number of times. V is TRBV5-6 and J is TRBJ2-7; tentatively, D is TRBD1 (6 bases). Trimming cost V 3 bases and J 1 base, with 17 bases left between them. This CDR3 has 16 residues. Germline loops: CDR1 SGHDT, CDR2 YYEEEE. For the CDR3, the DNA is TGTGCCAGCAGCTCCCCGTATACAGGGAAATCCTACGAGCAGTACTTC. Its protein product is CASSSPYTGKSYEQYF.

The CDR3 protein is CASSPLQGNYGYTF. The CDR3 nucleotides are TGTGCCAGCAGTCCCTTACAGGGGAACTATGGCTACACCTTC. The gene calls are TRBV6-1 and TRBJ1-2; TRBD1 agrees at 7 bases. CDR3 length: 14 amino acids. J gave up 2 bases and V 5 bases, and 5 bases lay outside the gene matches. Per the germline V gene, CDR1 is MNHNS and CDR2 is SASEGT.

The CDR3 sequence: CASSLRGDYGYTF. CDR3 bases: TGCGCCAGCAGCCTTAGGGGAGACTATGGCTACACCTTC. The chain couples TRBV5-1 to TRBJ1-2; possibly TRBD1 for D (5 bases). Trimming pared 4 bases from V and 3 bases from J, leaving 10 bases between. Germline V gene data show CDR1 as SGHRS and CDR2 as YFSETQ. The CDR3 has 13 amino acids.

Of note for this clonotype: At one boundary the junction diverges from the germline segment, which might be a read error. This chain joins TRBV20-1 and TRBJ2-5, with D tentatively TRBD1 (5 bases). The CDR3 is 12 amino acids. Germline V gene lookup returns CDR1 DFQATT and CDR2 SNEGSKA (reference sequence). The CDR3: CSARGQQGTQYF. The CDR3 DNA reads as TGCAGTGCTAGAGGACAGCAAGGGACCCAGTACTTC.

The V gene is TRBV11-2, the J gene TRBJ2-6, with D uncertain. CDR1 is SGHAT and CDR2 is FQNNGV in the germline V gene. V lost 5 bases and J 0 bases, leaving 8 bases between the germline ends. The length of the CDR3 is 15 residues. CDR3: CASSPFYSGANVLTF. Here the CDR3 DNA reads TGTGCCAGCAGCCCGTTTTACTCTGGGGCCAACGTCCTGACTTTC.

This chain uses TRBV11-3 with TRBJ2-7; 8 bases are shared with TRBD1. CDR1 SGHNT and CDR2 YENEEA come from the germline V gene. V dropped 0 bases and J dropped 3; count of bases not matched to a gene: 4. This CDR3 has 15 amino acids. The CDR3 DNA follows: TGTGCCAGCAGCTTAGAGAGGACAGGGCTCTACGAGCAGTACTTC. It yields the protein CASSLERTGLYEQYF.

This clonotype showed up just a few times. This chain connects TRBV24-1 to TRBJ2-5; D perhaps matches TRBD1 (5 bases). The CDR3 covers 12 residues. The germline CDR1 and CDR2 sequences are KGHDR and SFDVKD. V was pared by 6 bases and J by 4 bases, with 8 bases between. The CDR3 loop reads CATSRTGETQYF. DNA of the CDR3: TGTGCCACCAGTAGAACAGGAGAGACCCAGTACTTC.

This rearrangement joins TRBV20-1 to TRBJ2-7, with 9 bases that match TRBD1. The CDR3 spans 13 residues. Trimming took 4 bases from V and 7 from J; bases not matched to a gene: 8. Germline assignment: CDR1 DFQATT and CDR2 SNEGSKA (reference sequence). CDR3 DNA sequence: TGCAGTGCTATGCGCGACAGGGGGAGGGAGCAGTACTTC. This gives the protein CSAMRDRGREQYF.

This clonotype was seen a handful of times. The chain carries TRBV5-5 and TRBJ2-1; D is undetermined. The V end was cut by 4 bases, the J end by 9 bases, with 17 bases between. The CDR3 contains 14 residues. In germline, CDR1 is SGHKS, CDR2 YYEKEE (reference sequence). The CDR3 DNA follows: TGTGCCAGCAGCGCCCAAACGAGTCCCAGTGAGCAGTTCTTC. The encoded protein is CASSAQTSPSEQFF.

This clonotype has more than one count but fewer than ten. The chain is built from TRBV27 and TRBJ1-1; 7 nucleotides match TRBD1. The trim removed 6 bases at V and 1 base at J, leaving 5 bases unmatched. The CDR3 contains 14 residues. The germline CDR1 and CDR2 sequences are MNHEY and SMNVEV (reference sequence). CDR3 nucleotides: TGTGCCAGCAGGAAGACAGGGCCGAACACTGAAGCTTTCTTT. Protein: CASRKTGPNTEAFF.

In this sample, this clonotype turned up a few times. V and J are TRBV9 and TRBJ1-1; TRBD1 matches 8 bases. CDR1 is SGDLS, CDR2 YYNGEE, per germline. Losses at the gene ends were 3 bases for V and 1 base for J; bases not matched to a gene: 5. The length of the CDR3 is 15 residues. CDR3 coding DNA: TGTGCCAGCAGCGCAGAAGACAGGGGGAACACTGAAGCTTTCTTT. Translation gives CASSAEDRGNTEAFF.

The V gene is TRBV10-2, the J gene TRBJ2-3; 8 bases agree with TRBD1. The CDR3 totals 12 residues. Germline assignment: CDR1 WSHSY and CDR2 SAAADI. V dropped 8 bases and J dropped 5; count of bases not matched to a gene: 3. CDR3 bases: TGCGCCAGCGTACAGGGGGAAGATACGCAGTATTTT. It translates to CASVQGEDTQYF.

This clonotype has just a few counts. V and J are TRBV12-3 or TRBV12-4 and TRBJ2-7; 8 nucleotides agree with TRBD2. The CDR3 is 17 amino acids. J was trimmed by 3 bases and V by 1 base; bases with no gene match: 11. The CDR3 DNA reads as TGTGCCAGCAGTTTAGAATTAAGAGGACTAGCTTTCTACGAGCAGTACTTC. Translated: CASSLELRGLAFYEQYF.

This clonotype was seen only a few times. This sequence joins TRBV5-1 and TRBJ2-3; D may be TRBD1 (6 bases). Between the trimmed V and J ends, which lost 0 bases and 5 bases, there was a span of 13 bases. The CDR3 is made up of 15 amino acids. Germline CDR1 and CDR2: SGHRS and YFSETQ. CDR3: CASSLEQGGQDTQYF. DNA for the CDR3: TGCGCCAGCAGCTTGGAACAGGGCGGGCAAGATACGCAGTATTTT.

Worth noting for this clonotype: A much larger clone lies one base from this, so it may be a read error. The chain is built from TRBV10-3 and TRBJ2-5; TRBD1 matches at 9 bases. Germline V CDR1 and CDR2: ENHRY, SYGVKD. The CDR3 sequence is 13 residues long. The CDR3 coding sequence is TGTGCCACCGAGACAGGGGGTGAGGAGACCAAGTACTTC. Its protein product is CATETGGEETKYF.